These 8 T cell receptor beta chains came from one sample sequenced in a study of response to subunit inactivated influenza vaccine. TCRdb re-called the RT-PCR reads with MiXCR, one entry per CDR3 protein. The sample lists just under 550,000 distinct CDR3 sequences; under 30% were seen once. The same sample was also used in a study of T cells expressing NK-cell markers. That source notes: Researchers built TCR beta cDNA using 5'RACE template switching with UMIs.

Source: CD4+ T cells sorted from PBMCs, taken 11 to 12 days after vaccination. These receptors were taken from a man in his fifties who received an inactivated influenza vaccine.

There are a few counts of this clonotype. This sequence joins TRBV20-1 and TRBJ2-7; 13 bases map to TRBD2. Unmatched junction bases numbered 5, after V lost 5 bases and J lost 4 bases. The V gene's germline CDR1 is DFQATT and CDR2 SNEGSKA (reference sequence). The length of the CDR3 is 14 residues. The CDR3 DNA sequence: TGCAGTGCTCCGACTAGCGGGAGGAAATACGAGCAGTACTTC. This sequence encodes CSAPTSGRKYEQYF.

This clonotype occurred once. The chain is built from TRBV19 and TRBJ1-5; D gene ambiguous. This CDR3 comprises 13 residues. Germline assignment: CDR1 LNHDA and CDR2 SQIVND (reference sequence). The V end lost 3 bases, the J end lost 6 bases, and 9 bases lay between the germline ends. CDR3 in amino acids: CASSMAVSQPQHF. Written as DNA, the CDR3 is TGTGCCAGTAGTATGGCGGTCAGTCAGCCCCAGCATTTT.

The V and J genes are TRBV25-1 and TRBJ1-4; D is possibly TRBD1 (6 bases). The CDR3 runs to 15 residues. The germline CDR1 and CDR2 sequences are MGHDK and SYGVNS. Trimming stripped 10 bases from V and 7 bases from J, with 22 bases between. The CDR3 nucleotides read TGTGCCACTAAAAGGGGGGGGGCGGAAGCTGAAAAACTGTTTTTT. Translation gives CATKRGGAEAEKLFF.

The chain uses TRBV10-3 and TRBJ2-2, with 10 bases fitting TRBD2. CDR3 size: 15 residues. V was pared by 8 bases and J by 4 bases, with 7 bases of the junction left unmatched. Germline loops: CDR1 ENHRY, CDR2 SYGVKD. CDR3 DNA: TGTGCCATCGGGCCAGCGGGGGGGACCACCGGGGAGCTGTTTTTT. Protein: CAIGPAGGTTGELFF.

The V call is TRBV28, the J call TRBJ2-1; TRBD2 is a possible D gene (6 bases). The V and J ends lost 7 bases and 7 bases respectively, with 23 bases between them. The CDR3 totals 16 residues. Germline V gene data show CDR1 as MDHEN and CDR2 as SYDVKM. In nucleotides, the CDR3 is TGTGCCAGCAATCTGGGTAGCGGCTTCCGAGGGAATGAGCAGTTCTTC. It specifies CASNLGSGFRGNEQFF.

The chain has TRBV24-1 and TRBJ2-3; 8 bases line up with TRBD2. The V segment lost 6 bases and the J segment 0 bases; nucleotides outside the gene matches: 4. The CDR3 runs to 15 residues. CDR1 is KGHDR, CDR2 SFDVKD, per germline. CDR3 sequence reads: CATSLAGSSTDTQYF. CDR3 in DNA: TGTGCCACCAGTTTAGCGGGATCTAGCACAGATACGCAGTATTTT.

The chain uses TRBV29-1 and TRBJ2-5; 12 bases are a match to TRBD2. Germline-derived CDR1 and CDR2 are SQVTM and ANQGSEA. The CDR3 loop spans 14 amino acids. V lost 6 bases to trimming and J lost 1 base; unmatched junction nucleotides: 3. The CDR3 spells CSVGLAGIQETQYF. CDR3 DNA: TGCAGCGTAGGACTAGCGGGGATCCAAGAGACCCAGTACTTC.

The CDR3 is CASSHAEGGAKNIQYF. CDR3 DNA: TGCGCCAGCAGCCATGCTGAAGGGGGAGCCAAAAACATTCAGTACTTC. The chain combines TRBV4-3 with TRBJ2-4; D is perhaps TRBD1 (6 bases). CDR3 length: 16 amino acids. V lost 3 bases to trimming and J lost 0 bases, with 12 bases between them. Germline V CDR1 and CDR2: LGHNA, YSLEER.